The sequence of this TCR beta chain was determined in a study of PD-1 blockade in mismatch repair-deficient tumors. Study-wide context: Enrolled about 2013-2017, patients had progressing, pretreated mismatch repair-deficient cancers of about twelve types.

Overall study results and limits: Tumor-resident clones, often undetectable pretreatment in blood, expanded then contracted after pembrolizumab.

Every patient had mismatch repair deficiency by PCR or immunohistochemistry. This CDR3 region has 14 residues. V trimming: 3 bases; J trimming: 5 bases; junction bases outside the gene matches: 6. Germline CDR1 is GTSNPN and CDR2 is SVGIG (reference sequence). Sequencing was performed with immunoSEQ multiplex PCR; in TCRdb, only in-frame clones are kept and a portion is missing. Of about 110,000 clones in the sample, over 60% were seen once. Note on this clone: Antigen specificity is unknown.

This TCR came from an adult with mismatch repair-deficient cancer. The rearrangement links TRBV30 to TRBJ2-2, with TRBD2 matching 7 bases. The sequences come from peripheral blood, collected 60 weeks after starting pembrolizumab. CDR3 nucleotides: TGTGCCTGGAGACGGGGGAGGGCGACCGGGGAGCTGTTTTTT. As protein: CAWRRGRATGELFF.